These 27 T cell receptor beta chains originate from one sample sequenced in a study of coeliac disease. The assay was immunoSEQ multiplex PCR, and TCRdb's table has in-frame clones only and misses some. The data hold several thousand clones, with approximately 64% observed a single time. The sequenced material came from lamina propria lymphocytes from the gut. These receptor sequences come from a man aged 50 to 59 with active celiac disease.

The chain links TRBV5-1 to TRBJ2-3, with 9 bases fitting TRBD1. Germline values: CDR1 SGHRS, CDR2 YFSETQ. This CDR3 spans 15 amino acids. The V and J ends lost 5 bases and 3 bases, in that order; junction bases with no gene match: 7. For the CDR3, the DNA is TGCGCCAGCAGACCCGACAGGGGGAATACAGATACGCAGTATTTT. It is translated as CASRPDRGNTDTQYF. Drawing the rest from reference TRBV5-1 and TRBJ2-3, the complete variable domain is KAGVTQTPRYLIKTRGQQVTLSCSPISGHRSVSWYQQTPGQGLQFLFEYFSETQRNKGNFPGRFSGRQFSNSRSEMNVSTLELGDSALYLCASRPDRGNTDTQYFGPGTRLTVL.

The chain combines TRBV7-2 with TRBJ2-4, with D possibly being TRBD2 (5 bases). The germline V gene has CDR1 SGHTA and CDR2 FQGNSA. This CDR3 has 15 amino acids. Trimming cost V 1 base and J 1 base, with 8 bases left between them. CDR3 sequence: CASSLGDYAKNIQYF. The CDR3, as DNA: TGTGCCAGCAGCTTAGGAGACTACGCCAAAAACATTCAGTACTTC.

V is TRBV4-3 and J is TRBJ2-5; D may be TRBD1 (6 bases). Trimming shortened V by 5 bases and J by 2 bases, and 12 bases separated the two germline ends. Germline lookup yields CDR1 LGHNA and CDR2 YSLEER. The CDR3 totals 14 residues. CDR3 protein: CASSSGQPQETQYF. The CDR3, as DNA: TGCGCCAGCAGCTCGGGACAACCTCAAGAGACCCAGTACTTC.

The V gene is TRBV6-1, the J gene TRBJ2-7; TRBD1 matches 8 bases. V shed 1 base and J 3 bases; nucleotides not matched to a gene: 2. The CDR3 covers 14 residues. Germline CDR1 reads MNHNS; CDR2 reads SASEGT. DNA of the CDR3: TGTGCCAGCAGTGAAGGTACAGGGGGCTACGAGCAGTACGTC. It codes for CASSEGTGGYEQYV.

The CDR3, as DNA: TGTGCCACCAGCAGAAAAGGGGGCAGCTACACCTTC. It yields the protein CATSRKGGSYTF. This sequence joins TRBV15 and TRBJ1-2; 7 nucleotides line up with TRBD1. J was trimmed by 9 bases and V by 2 bases; bases with no gene match: 3. The CDR3 has 12 residues. Germline values: CDR1 LNHNV, CDR2 YYDKDF (reference sequence).

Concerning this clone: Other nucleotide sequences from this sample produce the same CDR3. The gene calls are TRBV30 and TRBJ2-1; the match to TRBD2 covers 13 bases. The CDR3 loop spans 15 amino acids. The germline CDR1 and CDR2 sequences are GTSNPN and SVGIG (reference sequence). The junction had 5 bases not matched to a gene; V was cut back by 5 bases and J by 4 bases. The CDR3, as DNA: TGTGCCTGGGCTCCGGGACTAGCGGGGTACAATGAGCAGTTCTTC. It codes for CAWAPGLAGYNEQFF. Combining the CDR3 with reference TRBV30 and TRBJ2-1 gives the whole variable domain SQTIHQWPATLVQPVGSPLSLECTVEGTSNPNLYWYRQAAGRGLQLLFYSVGIGQISSEVPQNLSASRPQDRQFILSSKKLLLSDSGFYLCAWAPGLAGYNEQFFGPGTRLTVL.

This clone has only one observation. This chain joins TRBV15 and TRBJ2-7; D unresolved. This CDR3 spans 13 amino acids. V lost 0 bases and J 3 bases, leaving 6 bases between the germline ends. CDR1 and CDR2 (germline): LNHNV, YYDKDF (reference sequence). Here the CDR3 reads CATSRDRSYEQYV. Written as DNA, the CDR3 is TGTGCCACCAGCAGAGATCGGAGCTACGAGCAGTACGTC.

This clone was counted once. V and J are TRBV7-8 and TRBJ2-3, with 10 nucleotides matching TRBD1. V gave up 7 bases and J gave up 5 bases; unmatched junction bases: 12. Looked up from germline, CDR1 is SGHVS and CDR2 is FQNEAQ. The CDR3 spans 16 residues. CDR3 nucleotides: TGTGCCAGCAAAAGTTGGGACAGGGGTCAGGGAGATACGCAGTATTTT. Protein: CASKSWDRGQGDTQYF.

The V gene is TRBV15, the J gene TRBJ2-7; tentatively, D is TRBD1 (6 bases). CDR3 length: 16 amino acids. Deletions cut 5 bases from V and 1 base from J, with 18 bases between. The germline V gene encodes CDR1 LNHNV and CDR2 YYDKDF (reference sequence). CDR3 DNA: TGTGCCACCAGCGGGTCCTCAGACAGGTCTTCCTACGAGCAGTACTTC. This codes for CATSGSSDRSSYEQYF.

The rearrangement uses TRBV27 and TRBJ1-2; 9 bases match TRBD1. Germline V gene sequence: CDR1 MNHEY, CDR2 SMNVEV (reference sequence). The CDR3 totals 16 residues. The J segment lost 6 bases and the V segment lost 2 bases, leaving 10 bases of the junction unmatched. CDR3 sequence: CASSLIRTGEVDGYTF. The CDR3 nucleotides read TGTGCCAGCAGTTTAATCAGGACAGGGGAGGTAGATGGCTACACCTTC.

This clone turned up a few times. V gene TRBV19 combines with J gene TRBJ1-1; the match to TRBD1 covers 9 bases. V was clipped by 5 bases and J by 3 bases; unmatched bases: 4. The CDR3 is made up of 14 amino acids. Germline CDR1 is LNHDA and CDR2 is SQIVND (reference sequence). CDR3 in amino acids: CASSSRTGDTEAFF. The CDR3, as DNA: TGTGCCAGTAGTTCTAGGACAGGGGACACTGAAGCTTTCTTT.

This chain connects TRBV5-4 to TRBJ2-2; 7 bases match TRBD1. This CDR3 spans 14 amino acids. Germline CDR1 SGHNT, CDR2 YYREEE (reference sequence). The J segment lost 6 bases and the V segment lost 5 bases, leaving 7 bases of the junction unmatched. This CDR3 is CASSYYRGAGELFF. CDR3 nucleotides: TGTGCCAGCAGTTATTACAGGGGAGCCGGGGAGCTGTTTTTT.

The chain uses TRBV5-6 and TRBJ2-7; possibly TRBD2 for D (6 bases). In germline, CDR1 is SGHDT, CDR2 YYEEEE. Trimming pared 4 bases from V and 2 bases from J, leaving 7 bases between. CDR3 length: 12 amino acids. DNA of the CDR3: TGTGCCAGCAGCCGGGGGACCTACGAGCAGTACTTC. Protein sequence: CASSRGTYEQYF.

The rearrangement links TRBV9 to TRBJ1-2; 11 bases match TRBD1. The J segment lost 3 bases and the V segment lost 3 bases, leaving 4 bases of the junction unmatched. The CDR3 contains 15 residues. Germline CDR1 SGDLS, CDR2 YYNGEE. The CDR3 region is CASSAGQGVDYGYTF. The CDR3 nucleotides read TGTGCCAGCAGCGCGGGACAGGGGGTTGACTATGGCTACACCTTC. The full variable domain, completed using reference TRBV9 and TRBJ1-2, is DSGVTQTPKHLITATGQRVTLRCSPRSGDLSVYWYQQSLDQGLQFLIQYYNGEERAKGNILERFSAQQFPDLHSELNLSSLELGDSALYFCASSAGQGVDYGYTFGSGTRLTVV.

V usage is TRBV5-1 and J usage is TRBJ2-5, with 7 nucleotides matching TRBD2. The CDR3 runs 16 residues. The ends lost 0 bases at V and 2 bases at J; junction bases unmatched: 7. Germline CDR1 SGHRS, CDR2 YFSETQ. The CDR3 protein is CASSLGSWGGQETQYF. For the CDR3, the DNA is TGCGCCAGCAGCTTGGGGTCGTGGGGGGGTCAAGAGACCCAGTACTTC.

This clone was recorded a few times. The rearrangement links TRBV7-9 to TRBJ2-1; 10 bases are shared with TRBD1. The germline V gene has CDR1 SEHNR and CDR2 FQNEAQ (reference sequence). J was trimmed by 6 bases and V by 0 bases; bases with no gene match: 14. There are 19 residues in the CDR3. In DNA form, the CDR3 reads TGTGCCAGCAGCTTAGCGCTAGGTGGTTCAGGACAGGGGGGCAATGAGCAGTTCTTC. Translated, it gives CASSLALGGSGQGGNEQFF.

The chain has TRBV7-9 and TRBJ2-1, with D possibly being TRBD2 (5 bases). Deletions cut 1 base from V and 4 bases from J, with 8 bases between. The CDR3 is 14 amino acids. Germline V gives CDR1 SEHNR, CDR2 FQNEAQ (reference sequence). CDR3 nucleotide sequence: TGTGCCAGCAGCTTAGGTAGGGAGTACAATGAGCAGTTCTTC. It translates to CASSLGREYNEQFF.

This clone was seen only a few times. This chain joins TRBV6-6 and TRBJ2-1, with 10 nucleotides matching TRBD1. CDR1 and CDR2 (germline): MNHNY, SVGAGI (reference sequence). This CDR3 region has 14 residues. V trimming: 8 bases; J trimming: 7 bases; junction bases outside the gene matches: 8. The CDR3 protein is CASRPGQGFNEQFF. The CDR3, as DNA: TGTGCCAGCCGGCCGGGACAGGGGTTTAATGAGCAGTTCTTC.

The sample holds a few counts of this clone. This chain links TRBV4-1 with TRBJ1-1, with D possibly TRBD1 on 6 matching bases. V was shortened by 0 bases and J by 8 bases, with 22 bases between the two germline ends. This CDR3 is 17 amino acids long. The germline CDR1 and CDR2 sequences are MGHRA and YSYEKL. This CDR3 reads CASSQDDRGTSSSEAFF. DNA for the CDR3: TGCGCCAGCAGCCAAGATGATAGGGGGACCTCATCGAGCGAAGCTTTCTTT.

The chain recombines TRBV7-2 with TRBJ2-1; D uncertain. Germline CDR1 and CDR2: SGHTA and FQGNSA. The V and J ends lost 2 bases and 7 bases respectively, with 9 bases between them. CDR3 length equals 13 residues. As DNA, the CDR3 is TGTGCCAGCAGCTTAATCTTTGAGAATGAGCAGTTCTTC. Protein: CASSLIFENEQFF.

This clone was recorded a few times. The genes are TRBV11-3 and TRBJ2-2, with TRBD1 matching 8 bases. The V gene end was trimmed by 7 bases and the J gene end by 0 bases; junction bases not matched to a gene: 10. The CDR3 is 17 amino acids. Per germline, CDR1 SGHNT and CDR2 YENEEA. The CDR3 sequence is CASTGHRDRSNTGELFF. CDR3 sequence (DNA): TGTGCCAGCACCGGCCACCGGGACAGGTCGAACACCGGGGAGCTGTTTTTT.

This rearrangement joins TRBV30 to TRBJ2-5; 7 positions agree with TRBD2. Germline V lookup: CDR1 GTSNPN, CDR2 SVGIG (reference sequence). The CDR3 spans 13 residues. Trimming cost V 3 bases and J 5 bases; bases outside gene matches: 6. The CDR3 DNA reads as TGTGCCTGGAGAATGAACGGGGGGGAGACCCAGTACTTC. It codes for CAWRMNGGETQYF.

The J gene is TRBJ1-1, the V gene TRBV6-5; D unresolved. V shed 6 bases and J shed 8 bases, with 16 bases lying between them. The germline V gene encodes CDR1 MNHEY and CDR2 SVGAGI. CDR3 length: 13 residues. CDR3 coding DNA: TGTGCCAGCAGCACCGGCACGGCGAGGGAAGCTTTCTTT. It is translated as CASSTGTAREAFF.

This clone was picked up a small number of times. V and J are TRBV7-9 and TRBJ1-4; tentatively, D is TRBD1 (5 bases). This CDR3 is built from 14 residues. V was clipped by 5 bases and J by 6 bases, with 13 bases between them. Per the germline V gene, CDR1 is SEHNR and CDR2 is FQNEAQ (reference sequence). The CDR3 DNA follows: TGTGCCAGCAGCCCCGGGGGGTCATATGAAAAACTGTTTTTT. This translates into CASSPGGSYEKLFF. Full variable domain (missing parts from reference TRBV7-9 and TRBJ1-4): DTGVSQNPRHKITKRGQNVTFRCDPISEHNRLYWYRQTLGQGPEFLTYFQNEAQLEKSRLLSDRFSAERPKGSFSTLEIQRTEQGDSAMYLCASSPGGSYEKLFFGSGTQLSVL.

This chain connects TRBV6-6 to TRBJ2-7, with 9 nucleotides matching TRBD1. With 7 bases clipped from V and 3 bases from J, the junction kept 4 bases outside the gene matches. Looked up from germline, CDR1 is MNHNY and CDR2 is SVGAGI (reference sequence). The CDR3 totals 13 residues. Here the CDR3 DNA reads TGTGCCAGCAAGCCGGGACAGGGCTACGAGCAGTACTTC. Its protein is CASKPGQGYEQYF.

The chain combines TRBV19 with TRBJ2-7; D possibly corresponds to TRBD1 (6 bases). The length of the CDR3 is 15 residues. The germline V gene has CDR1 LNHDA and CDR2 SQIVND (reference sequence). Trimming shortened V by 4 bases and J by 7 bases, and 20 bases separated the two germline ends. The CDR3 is CASSKSRAGVREQYF. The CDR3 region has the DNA TGTGCCAGTAGTAAGTCCCGCGCAGGGGTTAGGGAGCAGTACTTC.

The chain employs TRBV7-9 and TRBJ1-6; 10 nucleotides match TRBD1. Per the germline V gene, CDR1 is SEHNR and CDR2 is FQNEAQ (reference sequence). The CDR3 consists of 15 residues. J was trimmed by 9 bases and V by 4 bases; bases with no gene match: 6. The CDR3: CASSSPGTGASPLHF. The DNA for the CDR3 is TGTGCCAGCAGCTCGCCCGGGACAGGGGCTTCACCCCTCCACTTT.